These 8 T cell receptor beta chains were sequenced from one sample in a study of cytomegalovirus exposure and HLA in healthy donors. Primers for the PCR totalled 60 Vbeta and 13 Jbeta. Profiled with immunoSEQ multiplex PCR; TCRdb holds only in-frame clones, not every one. The data show 140,000 to 150,000 clones, 75% to 80% seen once. The source material was PBMCs. The receptors come from a man aged 35-49 years in good health and CMV-seropositive.

J is TRBJ2-1 and V is TRBV7-8, with 7 bases identical to TRBD2. Trimming removed 1 base from V and 4 bases from J; junction bases left unmatched: 13. The germline gives CDR1 SGHVS, CDR2 FQNEAQ. The CDR3 sequence is 18 residues long. The CDR3 is CASSLEGTAGTIYNEQFF. CDR3 DNA sequence: TGTGCCAGCAGCTTAGAAGGTACAGCGGGGACGATTTACAATGAGCAGTTCTTC.

This clone has only one observation. V and J are TRBV2 and TRBJ2-7, with 9 nucleotides matching TRBD2. Germline V gene data show CDR1 as SNHLY and CDR2 as FYNNEI. This CDR3 region has 13 residues. Unmatched junction bases numbered 3, after V lost 5 bases and J lost 4 bases. The CDR3, as DNA: TGTGCCAGCAGTTGGACTAGCGAGTACGAGCAGTACTTC. Amino acids: CASSWTSEYEQYF.

The gene calls are TRBV6-5 and TRBJ2-7; TRBD1 matches 7 bases. The CDR3 contains 14 residues. The V gene's germline CDR1 is MNHEY and CDR2 SVGAGI. J gave up 3 bases and V 6 bases, and 8 bases lay outside the gene matches. The CDR3 region is CASRPGTVFYEQYF. The DNA of the CDR3 is TGTGCCAGCAGGCCCGGGACAGTGTTCTACGAGCAGTACTTC.

The rearrangement links TRBV10-1 to TRBJ1-3, with a possible D match to TRBD1 (6 bases). V was trimmed by 7 bases and J by 3 bases, leaving 10 bases between them. CDR3 length: 13 amino acids. The germline CDR1 and CDR2 sequences are WNHNN and SYGVQD (reference sequence). The CDR3 nucleotides read TGCGCCAGCATGCCAGGGGATGGAAACACCATATATTTT. This codes for CASMPGDGNTIYF.

This rearrangement joins TRBV6-5 to TRBJ2-7; 10 positions agree with TRBD2. The CDR3 loop spans 15 amino acids. V lost 6 bases and J lost 0; bases outside the gene matches: 5. CDR1 is MNHEY, CDR2 SVGAGI, per germline. CDR3 in amino acids: CASSPGLADSYEQYF. The CDR3 bases are TGTGCCAGCAGCCCCGGACTAGCGGACTCCTACGAGCAGTACTTC.

This clone has a handful of counts. This sequence joins TRBV6-1 and TRBJ1-5; D may be TRBD1 (6 bases). The V gene lost 8 bases and the J gene lost 7 bases, with 18 bases spanning the gap. Germline V gene sequence: CDR1 MNHNS, CDR2 SASEGT. CDR3 length equals 14 residues. As DNA, the CDR3 is TGTGCCAGCGGGGGGGGGCAGGGTGGACAGCCCCAGCATTTT. This gives the protein CASGGGQGGQPQHF.

The V call is TRBV5-1, the J call TRBJ2-6, with TRBD1 identical over 7 bases. CDR1 is SGHRS and CDR2 is YFSETQ in the germline V gene. The ends lost 3 bases at V and 4 bases at J; junction bases unmatched: 4. The length of the CDR3 is 15 residues. The CDR3 sequence is CASSSQGDGANVLTF. In DNA, the CDR3 is TGCGCCAGCAGCTCGCAGGGGGACGGGGCCAACGTCCTGACTTTC. Combining the CDR3 with reference TRBV5-1 and TRBJ2-6 gives the whole variable domain KAGVTQTPRYLIKTRGQQVTLSCSPISGHRSVSWYQQTPGQGLQFLFEYFSETQRNKGNFPGRFSGRQFSNSRSEMNVSTLELGDSALYLCASSSQGDGANVLTFGAGSRLTVL.

In regard to this clone: The same CDR3 also results from other DNA sequences found in this sample. The chain links TRBV5-1 to TRBJ2-5, with 10 bases fitting TRBD2. Germline CDR1 reads SGHRS; CDR2 reads YFSETQ. V lost 7 bases, J lost 3 bases, and 9 bases stayed unmatched. The CDR3 is made up of 15 amino acids. The chain's CDR3 is CASCPGTSVEETQYF. CDR3 bases: TGCGCCAGCTGCCCAGGGACTAGCGTTGAAGAGACCCAGTACTTC.